This TCR beta chain was obtained from a study of blood T cell repertoires in COVID-19 (dated by TCRdb to about 2020). A note on the overall study: Samples covering the acute and convalescent phases of COVID-19 were provided by collaborators in the United States, Italy and Spain. The prospective study material was composed of cDNA or gDNA derived from T cells, B-cell-depleted T cells, or PBMCs. Deeply sampled blood TCRbeta repertoires from subjects exposed to, actively infected with, or recovered from COVID-19 were included in the dataset. The repertoires were made available in a free public database intended to serve as a resource for research on the immune response to SARS-CoV-2. Samples were obtained from the ongoing ImmuneRACE study (first 160 participants) and from 950 to 1,500 subjects provided by 6 global collaborators. Nearly every sample came with metadata listing a de-identified subject ID, COVID-19 status, age in years and sex. HLA class I and class II types, where available, came from metadata supplied by the sample provider rather than from assay-based typing. What the study reported, not specific to this receptor: How much clinical and demographic metadata was included differed by source and by participant, and the metadata was provided uncurated.

Participants in the prospective study were enrolled through a virtual design, were aged roughly 18 to 95 years, and lived in approximately 25 United States geographic areas. Cohort assignment in the prospective study relied on participant-reported clinical history from a screening survey and a study questionnaire. ImmuneRACE Cohort 3 recovered participants were defined by two consecutive negative NP/OP PCR tests, healthcare professional clearance, or symptom resolution. Each participant in the prospective study had whole blood, serum and a nasopharyngeal or oropharyngeal swab collected by mobile phlebotomists. Participants in the prospective study had the option to provide additional blood draws and questionnaires over a 2-month period. Before DNA extraction, blood samples from the prospective study were shipped at room temperature or frozen. TCRbeta CDR3 regions were amplified from genomic DNA by means of the immunoSEQ Assay, a bias-controlled multiplex PCR. Per the source publication's procedure: The number of nucleated cells in each sample was estimated from the amplification of reference gene primers within the assay. To quantify the absolute abundance of each unique TCRbeta CDR3 rearrangement, sequence reads were collapsed and filtered. For each sample, productive Simpson clonality was calculated as the square root of Simpson's diversity index over productive rearrangements. TCRdb limited this immuneACCESS table to in-frame rearrangements with V and J called. A share of clones is missing; checked studies link under half to unresolved V genes, and the rest is unexplained. D and trimming come from the DNA, and the V and J calls and clone size come from that table. For this sample there are around 180,000 clones; approximately 84% appear just once. The top ten constitute around 12% of the sample.

Notes on this clone: It lacks a known antigen. It has no much larger one-base neighbor in the sample; base qualities were not kept.

Trimming takes 5 bases off V and 5 bases off J; junction bases not matched to a gene: 2. Its CDR3 holds 12 amino acids, cysteine through phenylalanine. Just the 36-base CDR3 DNA is kept, in frame starting at base 1. CDR1 and CDR2 were assigned from the germline V gene as KGHSH and LQKENI. Sequenced: PBMCs or T cells enriched from blood (not recorded which). The clonotype originates from a man over 45 who had recovered from COVID-19. Recombination linked TRBV18 to TRBJ2-5; a stretch of 7 junction bases matches TRBD1. The nucleotide sequence reads TGTGCCAGCTCATCGGACAGGGAGACCCAGTACTTC. Translation gives CASSSDRETQYF.